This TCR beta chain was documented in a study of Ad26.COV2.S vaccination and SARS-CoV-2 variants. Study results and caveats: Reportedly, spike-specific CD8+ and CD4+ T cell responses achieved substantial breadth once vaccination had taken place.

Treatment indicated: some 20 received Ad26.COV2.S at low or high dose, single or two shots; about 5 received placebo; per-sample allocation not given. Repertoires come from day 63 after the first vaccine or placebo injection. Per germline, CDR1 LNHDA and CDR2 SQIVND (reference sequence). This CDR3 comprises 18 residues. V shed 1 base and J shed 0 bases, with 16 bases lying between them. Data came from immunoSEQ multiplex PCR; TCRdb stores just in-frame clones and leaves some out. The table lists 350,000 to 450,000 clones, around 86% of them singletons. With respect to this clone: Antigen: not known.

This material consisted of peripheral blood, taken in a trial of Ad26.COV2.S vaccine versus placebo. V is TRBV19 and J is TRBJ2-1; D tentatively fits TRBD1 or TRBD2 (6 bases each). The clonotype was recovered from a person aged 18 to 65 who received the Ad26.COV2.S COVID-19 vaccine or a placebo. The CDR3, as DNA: TGTGCCAGTAGTATAGGGGTTACGGGGGCGCCCTCCTACAATGAGCAGTTCTTC. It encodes CASSIGVTGAPSYNEQFF.